The 20 T cell receptor beta chains given below trace back to one sample, sequenced in a study of blood T cells in healthy people across ages. Primed by a sample-barcoded 5' primer and a J-beta primer mix, a second PCR proceeded for about 7 to 11 cycles. From the 5' RACE reads, TCRdb called clonotypes with MiXCR, one entry per CDR3 protein. The sample lists roughly 570,000 distinct CDR3 sequences, approximately 25% occurring once. The sample taken for sequencing was blood. These TCRs come from a woman aged 70-85 years in good health.

This clonotype was found a few times. The V gene is TRBV5-1, the J gene TRBJ2-1; 7 bases map to TRBD1. The last part of the DNA fits TRBJ2-5 better; the J call may be wrong. Germline loops: CDR1 SGHRS, CDR2 YFSETQ. The CDR3 spans 16 residues. CDR3 sequence: CASSFNRGPSSYDQYF. CDR3 coding DNA: TGCGCCAGCAGCTTTAACAGGGGTCCAAGCTCCTACGACCAGTACTTC.

The chain couples TRBV15 to TRBJ2-3; D is ambiguous. CDR3 length equals 12 residues. Between the trimmed V and J ends, which lost 1 base and 14 bases, there was a span of 13 bases. Germline loops: CDR1 LNHNV, CDR2 YYDKDF (reference sequence). The CDR3 loop is CATSRAERILYF. In DNA form, the CDR3 reads TGTGCCACCAGCAGAGCGGAACGAATCCTGTATTTT.

This chain links TRBV6-5 with TRBJ1-5, with unresolved D. V was trimmed by 2 bases and J by 3 bases, leaving 5 bases between them. Per the germline V gene, CDR1 is MNHEY and CDR2 is SVGAGI. This CDR3 is built from 13 residues. The CDR3 region has the DNA TGTGCCAGCAGTTACAGCTTCAATCAGCCCCAGCATTTT. Translating gives CASSYSFNQPQHF.

In this sample, this clonotype turned up a few times. The gene calls are TRBV5-1 and TRBJ1-6, with D unresolved. Germline V gives CDR1 SGHRS, CDR2 YFSETQ. V lost 6 bases to trimming and J lost 6 bases, with 13 bases between them. The CDR3 is 14 amino acids. The CDR3 region is CASTETNSNSPLHF. CDR3 coding DNA: TGCGCCAGCACGGAGACTAACAGTAATTCACCCCTCCACTTT.

This clonotype came up a few times. The CDR3 here is CASSPERGNDEQYF. The CDR3, as DNA: TGTGCCAGCAGCCCGGAGAGGGGGAACGACGAGCAGTACTTC. This chain joins TRBV9 and TRBJ2-7, with a tentative D call TRBD1 (6 bases). Per germline, CDR1 SGDLS and CDR2 YYNGEE. The V gene lost 4 bases and the J gene lost 5 bases, with 16 bases spanning the gap. The CDR3 totals 14 residues.

This clonotype was counted between two and nine times. The chain employs TRBV5-1 and TRBJ2-1; 8 bases line up with TRBD1. Germline CDR1 SGHRS, CDR2 YFSETQ. This CDR3 spans 16 amino acids. V shed 1 base and J 9 bases; nucleotides not matched to a gene: 12. The CDR3 sequence is CASSLIGQGARGEQFF. DNA for the CDR3: TGCGCCAGCAGCTTGATTGGGCAGGGGGCACGTGGTGAGCAGTTCTTC.

This clonotype has more than one count but fewer than ten. This chain links TRBV6-5 with TRBJ1-3; 7 bases agree with TRBD1. Germline CDR1 MNHEY, CDR2 SVGAGI. Trimming at V came to 8 bases and at J to 4 bases, leaving 11 bases not matched to a gene. The CDR3 extends over 15 amino acids. CDR3 sequence (DNA): TGTGCCAGCTCCCGGGCAGGGGGAATGGGAAACACCATATATTTT. It specifies CASSRAGGMGNTIYF.

This clonotype was seen only a few times. The J gene is TRBJ2-7, the V gene TRBV9; no definite D call. Germline V lookup: CDR1 SGDLS, CDR2 YYNGEE. V was shortened by 0 bases and J by 1 base, with 8 bases between the two germline ends. The CDR3 has 14 residues. The CDR3 spells CASSVGSSSYEQYF. The CDR3 coding sequence is TGTGCCAGCAGCGTAGGTTCCAGTTCCTACGAGCAGTACTTC. Using reference TRBV9 and TRBJ2-7 for the parts outside the CDR3, the full variable domain is DSGVTQTPKHLITATGQRVTLRCSPRSGDLSVYWYQQSLDQGLQFLIQYYNGEERAKGNILERFSAQQFPDLHSELNLSSLELGDSALYFCASSVGSSSYEQYFGPGTRLTVT.

The V and J genes are TRBV5-1 and TRBJ1-2, with 10 bases identical to TRBD1. The J segment lost 7 bases and the V segment lost 3 bases, leaving 12 bases of the junction unmatched. Germline loops: CDR1 SGHRS, CDR2 YFSETQ. The CDR3 consists of 16 residues. CDR3 protein: CASSSEGTGVISGYTF. CDR3 DNA: TGCGCCAGCAGCTCGGAGGGGACAGGGGTTATTTCTGGCTACACCTTC.

This clonotype was seen more than once but under ten times. The DNA for the CDR3 is TGCAGTGCTAGACCACCCGCTGGGGGGGGCCCTTATGGCTACACCTTC. It codes for CSARPPAGGGPYGYTF. The chain employs TRBV20-1 and TRBJ1-2; D may be TRBD1 (6 bases). Looked up from germline, CDR1 is DFQATT and CDR2 is SNEGSKA (reference sequence). Trimming cost V 2 bases and J 5 bases, with 21 bases left between them. The CDR3 has 16 amino acids.

The V call is TRBV6-2 or TRBV6-3, the J call TRBJ2-7, with 13 nucleotides matching TRBD2. Germline CDR1 MNHEY, CDR2 SVGEGT. This CDR3 spans 15 amino acids. The trim removed 0 bases at V and 4 bases at J, leaving 0 bases unmatched. The CDR3 DNA follows: TGTGCCAGCAGTTACTCGACTAGCGGGGGGTACGAGCAGTACTTC. It is translated as CASSYSTSGGYEQYF.

This clonotype was seen just once. The V call is TRBV6-1, the J call TRBJ1-5, with 7 bases aligning to TRBD1. The CDR3 consists of 16 residues. The V gene end was trimmed by 4 bases and the J gene end by 5 bases; junction bases not matched to a gene: 11. The germline V gene encodes CDR1 MNHNS and CDR2 SASEGT. This CDR3 reads CASSGLLAGGYQPQHF. CDR3 coding DNA: TGTGCCAGCAGTGGTCTACTGGCAGGGGGATATCAGCCCCAGCATTTT.

In its sample, this clonotype was seen a few times. The V call is TRBV4-3, the J call TRBJ2-3; D is uncertain. Per germline, CDR1 LGHNA and CDR2 YSLEER. CDR3 length: 13 amino acids. V lost 0 bases, J lost 6 bases, and 7 bases lay in between. The CDR3 sequence is CASSQEFADTQYF. The CDR3 DNA reads TGCGCCAGCAGCCAAGAATTTGCGGATACGCAGTATTTT.

This clonotype was detected only a few times. The chain combines TRBV5-1 with TRBJ2-4; D is possibly TRBD1 (5 bases). CDR3 length equals 20 residues. Germline values: CDR1 SGHRS, CDR2 YFSETQ. V dropped 5 bases and J dropped 3 bases, with 30 bases sitting between them. CDR3 DNA: TGCGCCAGCAGTTCGTGGATGGGGCCAAATTCCCAGATCCGCAAAAACATTCAGTACTTC. This encodes CASSSWMGPNSQIRKNIQYF.

The chain carries TRBV20-1 and TRBJ2-7; no clear D. Between the trimmed V and J ends, which lost 5 bases and 6 bases, there was a span of 11 bases. CDR1 and CDR2 (germline): DFQATT, SNEGSKA (reference sequence). This CDR3 contains 11 residues. CDR3 DNA: TGCAGTGCTCGTAAGCACCGCGAGCAGTACTTC. Its protein product is CSARKHREQYF.

This clonotype was detected many times. This chain uses TRBV27 with TRBJ2-3; tentative D call: TRBD2 (6 bases). The CDR3 consists of 14 residues. With 3 bases removed from V and 4 bases from J, the gap between germline ends came to 11 bases. CDR1 MNHEY and CDR2 SMNVEV come from the germline V gene (reference sequence). CDR3 in DNA: TGTGCCAGCAGTTTGGGCGGGGCTGCAGATACGCAGTATTTT. It specifies CASSLGGAADTQYF.

The chain couples TRBV9 to TRBJ2-5; no definite D call. The last part of the DNA fits TRBJ2-7 better; the J call may be wrong. Germline values: CDR1 SGDLS, CDR2 YYNGEE. CDR3 length: 13 amino acids. The CDR3 loop reads CASSNLGSNEQYF. In DNA, the CDR3 is TGTGCCAGCAGCAACCTCGGGTCCAACGAGCAGTACTTC.

This rearrangement joins TRBV2 to TRBJ1-4; no clear D. The CDR3 loop spans 12 amino acids. V dropped 8 bases and J dropped 7 bases, with 11 bases sitting between them. Germline loops: CDR1 SNHLY, CDR2 FYNNEI. The CDR3 loop reads CASGRPSEKLFF. The CDR3 nucleotides read TGTGCCAGCGGGCGGCCGAGTGAAAAACTGTTTTTT.

This clonotype was picked up one time. The chain uses TRBV12-3 or TRBV12-4 and TRBJ1-2; D is unclear. The length of the CDR3 is 14 residues. V lost 5 bases, J lost 6 bases, and 16 bases lay in between. The CDR3 bases are TGTGCCAGCAGTCCTCGGAAGGACGGGGATGGCTACACCTTC. The encoded protein is CASSPRKDGDGYTF.

In this sample, this clonotype turned up a few times. The chain has TRBV6-2 or TRBV6-3 and TRBJ1-2; D gene ambiguous. Germline V gene lookup returns CDR1 MNHEY and CDR2 SVGEGT. The germline V and J ends were trimmed by 6 bases and 2 bases, with 10 bases remaining between them. The CDR3 has 13 residues. CDR3 sequence reads: CASRATANYGYTF. The DNA of the CDR3 is TGTGCCAGCAGAGCAACAGCCAACTATGGCTACACCTTC.